This TCR beta chain was captured by sequencing in a study of shared clonotypes between healthy human individuals. Study at large: Per donor, three plates held CD4 naive cells, three held CD4 memory, two held CD8 naive and one held CD8 memory. The study's findings and limits: The study drew on few donors, limiting represented genetic and exposure-history diversity. Relative to clonotypes present in all four donors, those not shared had lower generation probabilities.

The CDR3 length is 10 residues. Germline V gene lookup returns CDR1 SNHLY and CDR2 FYNNEI. V lost 6 bases and J 4 bases, leaving 3 bases between the germline ends. To note about this clone: Its target is unknown.

The input for sorted-subset replicate PCRs was 150 to 200 ng DNA, tens of thousands of T cell genomes. Assay: immunoSEQ multiplex PCR; the TCRdb copy retains only in-frame clones and omits some. The data contain approximately 530,000 clones, about 95% of them seen just once; the ten biggest clones take up about 0.054%. The chain carries TRBV2 and TRBJ1-1; D is undetermined. Source material: naive CD4+ T cells sorted from blood. Specified subset: CD45RA+ positively selected. This sequence was found in a woman aged 30 to 39 in good health. The CDR3 DNA reads TGTGCCAGCAGGGTCACTGAAGCTTTCTTT. Its translation is CASRVTEAFF.